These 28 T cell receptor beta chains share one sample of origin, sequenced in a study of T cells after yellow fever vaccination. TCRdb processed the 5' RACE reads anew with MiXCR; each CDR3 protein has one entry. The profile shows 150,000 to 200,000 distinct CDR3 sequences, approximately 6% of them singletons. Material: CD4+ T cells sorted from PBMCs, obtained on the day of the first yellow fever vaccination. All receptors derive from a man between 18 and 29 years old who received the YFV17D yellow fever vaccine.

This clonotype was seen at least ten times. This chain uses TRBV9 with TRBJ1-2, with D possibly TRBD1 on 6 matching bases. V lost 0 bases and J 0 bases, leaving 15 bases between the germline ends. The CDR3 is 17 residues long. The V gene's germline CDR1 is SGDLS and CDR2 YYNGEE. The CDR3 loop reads CASSVAPTGTANYGYTF. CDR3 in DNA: TGTGCCAGCAGCGTAGCGCCGACAGGAACAGCTAACTATGGCTACACCTTC.

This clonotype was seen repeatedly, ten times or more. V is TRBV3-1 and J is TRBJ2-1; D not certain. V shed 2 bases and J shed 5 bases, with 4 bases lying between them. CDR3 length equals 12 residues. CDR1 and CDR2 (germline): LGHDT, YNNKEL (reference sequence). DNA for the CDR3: TGTGCCAGCAGCCAACTGCACAATGAGCAGTTCTTC. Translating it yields CASSQLHNEQFF.

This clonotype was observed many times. The DNA for the CDR3 is TGCGCCAGCAGCCAAGAGCGTCGACAGGGGAGTTCACCCCTCCACTTT. This sequence encodes CASSQERRQGSSPLHF. The V and J genes are TRBV4-1 and TRBJ1-6; 8 bases are a match to TRBD1. Per germline, CDR1 MGHRA and CDR2 YSYEKL. The CDR3 loop spans 16 amino acids. V dropped 0 bases and J dropped 9; count of bases not matched to a gene: 7.

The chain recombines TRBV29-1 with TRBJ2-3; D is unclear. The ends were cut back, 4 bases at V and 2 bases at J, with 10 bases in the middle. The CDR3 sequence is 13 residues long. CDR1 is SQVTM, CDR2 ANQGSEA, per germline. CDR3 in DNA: TGCAGCGTTGGCTGGACCTCCACAGATACGCAGTATTTT. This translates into CSVGWTSTDTQYF.

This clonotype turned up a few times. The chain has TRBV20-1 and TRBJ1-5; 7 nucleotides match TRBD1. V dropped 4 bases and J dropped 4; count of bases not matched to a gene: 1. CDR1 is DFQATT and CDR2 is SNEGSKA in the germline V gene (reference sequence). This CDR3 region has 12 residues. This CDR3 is CSATGGNQPQHF. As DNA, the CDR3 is TGCAGTGCTACAGGGGGAAATCAGCCCCAGCATTTT.

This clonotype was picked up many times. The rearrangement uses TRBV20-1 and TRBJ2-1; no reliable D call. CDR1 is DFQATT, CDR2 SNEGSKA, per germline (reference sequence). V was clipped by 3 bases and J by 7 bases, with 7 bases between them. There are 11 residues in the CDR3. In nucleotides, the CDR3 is TGCAGTGCTAGGGGTCGGAATGAGCAGTTCTTC. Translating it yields CSARGRNEQFF.

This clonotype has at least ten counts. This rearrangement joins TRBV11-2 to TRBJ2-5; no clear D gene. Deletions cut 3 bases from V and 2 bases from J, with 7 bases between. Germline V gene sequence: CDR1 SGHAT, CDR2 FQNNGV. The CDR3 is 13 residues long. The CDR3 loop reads CASSFSGQETQYF. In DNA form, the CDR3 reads TGTGCCAGCAGCTTTTCCGGGCAAGAGACCCAGTACTTC.

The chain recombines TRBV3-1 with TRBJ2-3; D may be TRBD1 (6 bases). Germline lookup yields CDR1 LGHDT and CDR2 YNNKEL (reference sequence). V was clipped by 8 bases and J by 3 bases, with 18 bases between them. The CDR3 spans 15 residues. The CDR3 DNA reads TGTGCCAGCTCCAAGGGGGACGCTCGGACAGATACGCAGTATTTT. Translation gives CASSKGDARTDTQYF.

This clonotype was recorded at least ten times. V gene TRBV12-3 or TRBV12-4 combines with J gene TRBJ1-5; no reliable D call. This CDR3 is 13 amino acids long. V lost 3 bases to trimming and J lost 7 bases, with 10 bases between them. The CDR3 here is CASSFERGQPQHF. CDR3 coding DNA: TGTGCCAGCAGTTTCGAGAGAGGGCAGCCCCAGCATTTT.

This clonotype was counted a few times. CDR3 residues: CASKLRGADTQYF. CDR3 nucleotide sequence: TGTGCCAGTAAGCTGCGGGGCGCAGATACGCAGTATTTT. The chain couples TRBV19 to TRBJ2-3; D perhaps matches TRBD2 (6 bases). The germline V and J ends were trimmed by 7 bases and 4 bases, with 12 bases remaining between them. The CDR3 extends over 13 amino acids. Germline CDR1 is LNHDA and CDR2 is SQIVND (reference sequence).

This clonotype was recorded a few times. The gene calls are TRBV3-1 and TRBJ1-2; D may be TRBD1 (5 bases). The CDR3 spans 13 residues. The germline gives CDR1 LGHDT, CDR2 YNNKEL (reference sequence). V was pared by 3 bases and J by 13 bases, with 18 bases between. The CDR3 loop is CASSHSPGGNCTF. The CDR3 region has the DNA TGTGCCAGCAGCCATTCCCCCGGGGGGAATTGCACCTTC.

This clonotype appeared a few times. The CDR3 loop reads CASSPPAGAKNIQYF. The CDR3 DNA sequence: TGTGCCAGCTCACCTCCGGCGGGCGCCAAAAACATTCAGTACTTC. The J gene is TRBJ2-4, the V gene TRBV18; weak D call: TRBD2 (5 bases). Germline-derived CDR1 and CDR2 are KGHSH and LQKENI. The CDR3 runs to 15 residues. V was cut by 3 bases and J by 1 base, with 10 bases left in between.

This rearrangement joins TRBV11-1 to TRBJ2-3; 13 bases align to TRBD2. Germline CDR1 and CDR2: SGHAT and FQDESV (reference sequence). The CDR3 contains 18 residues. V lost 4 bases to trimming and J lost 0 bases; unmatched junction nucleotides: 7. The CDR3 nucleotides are TGTGCCAGCAGCTCGACTAGCGGGGGGACACTTAGCACAGATACGCAGTATTTT. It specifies CASSSTSGGTLSTDTQYF.

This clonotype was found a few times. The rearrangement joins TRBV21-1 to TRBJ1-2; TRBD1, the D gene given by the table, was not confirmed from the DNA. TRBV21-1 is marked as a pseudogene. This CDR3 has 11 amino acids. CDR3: CASSPGGGYTF. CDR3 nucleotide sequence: TGTGCCAGCAGCCCGGGGGGTGGCTACACCTTC.

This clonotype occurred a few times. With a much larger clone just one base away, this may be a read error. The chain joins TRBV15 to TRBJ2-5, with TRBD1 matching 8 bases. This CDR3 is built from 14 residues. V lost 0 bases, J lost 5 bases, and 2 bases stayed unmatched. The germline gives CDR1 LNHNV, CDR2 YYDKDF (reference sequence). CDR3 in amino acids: CATSRDRGHETQYF. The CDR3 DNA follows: TGTGCCACCAGCAGAGACAGGGGGCACGAGACCCAGTACTTC.

CDR3 sequence (DNA): TGCGCCAGCAGCTTGACCCCCGGACCCAACCAAGAGACCCAGTACTTC. Translation gives CASSLTPGPNQETQYF. This chain joins TRBV5-1 and TRBJ2-5; no clear D. The germline CDR1 and CDR2 sequences are SGHRS and YFSETQ. The CDR3 extends over 16 amino acids. Trimming pared 1 base from V and 0 bases from J, leaving 13 bases between.

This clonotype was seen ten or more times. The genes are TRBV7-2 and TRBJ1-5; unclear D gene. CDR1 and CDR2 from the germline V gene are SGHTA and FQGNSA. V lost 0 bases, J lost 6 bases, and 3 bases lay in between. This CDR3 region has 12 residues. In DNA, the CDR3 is TGTGCCAGCAGCTTAGCCCCTCAGCCCCAGCATTTT. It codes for CASSLAPQPQHF.

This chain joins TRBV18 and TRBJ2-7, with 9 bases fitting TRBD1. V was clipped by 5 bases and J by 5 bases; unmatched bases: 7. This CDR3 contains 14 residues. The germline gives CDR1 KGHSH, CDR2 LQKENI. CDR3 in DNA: TGTGCCAGCTCAGGGAGGACAGGGGTCGACGAGCAGTACTTC. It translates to CASSGRTGVDEQYF.

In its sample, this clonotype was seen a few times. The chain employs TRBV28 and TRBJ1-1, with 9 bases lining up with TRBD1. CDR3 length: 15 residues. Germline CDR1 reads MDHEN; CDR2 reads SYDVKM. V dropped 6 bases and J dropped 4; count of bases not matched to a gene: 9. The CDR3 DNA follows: TGTGCCAGCAGCCCCGAACAGGGGGCGGGCACTGAAGCTTTCTTT. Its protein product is CASSPEQGAGTEAFF.

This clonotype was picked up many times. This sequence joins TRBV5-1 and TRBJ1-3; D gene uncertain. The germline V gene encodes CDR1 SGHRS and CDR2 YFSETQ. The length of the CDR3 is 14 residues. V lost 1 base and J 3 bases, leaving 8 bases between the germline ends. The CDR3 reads CASSLNRDGNTIYF. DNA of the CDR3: TGCGCCAGCAGCTTGAACAGAGATGGAAACACCATATATTTT.

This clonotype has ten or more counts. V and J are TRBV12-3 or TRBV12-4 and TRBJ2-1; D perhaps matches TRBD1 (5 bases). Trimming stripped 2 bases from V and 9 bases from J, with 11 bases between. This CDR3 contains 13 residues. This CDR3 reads CASSLNRYGEQFF. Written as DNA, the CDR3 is TGTGCCAGCAGTTTAAACAGGTACGGTGAGCAGTTCTTC.

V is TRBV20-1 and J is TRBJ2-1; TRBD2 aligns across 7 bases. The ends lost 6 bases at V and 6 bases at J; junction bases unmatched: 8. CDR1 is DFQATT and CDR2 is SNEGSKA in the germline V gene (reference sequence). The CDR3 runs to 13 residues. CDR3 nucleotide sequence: TGCAGTGCCAGATTCTTAGCGGGCAATGAGCAGTTCTTC. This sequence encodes CSARFLAGNEQFF.

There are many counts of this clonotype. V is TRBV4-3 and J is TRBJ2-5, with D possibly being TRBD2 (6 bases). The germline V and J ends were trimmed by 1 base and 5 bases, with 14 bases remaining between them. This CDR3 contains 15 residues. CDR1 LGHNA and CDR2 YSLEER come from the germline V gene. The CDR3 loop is CASSQVLEGRETQYF. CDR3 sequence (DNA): TGCGCCAGCAGCCAAGTTTTAGAGGGGAGGGAGACCCAGTACTTC.

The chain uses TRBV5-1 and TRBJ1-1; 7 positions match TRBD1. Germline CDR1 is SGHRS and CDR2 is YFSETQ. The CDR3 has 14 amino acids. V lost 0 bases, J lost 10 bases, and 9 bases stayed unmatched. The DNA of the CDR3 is TGCGCCAGCAGCTTGGGAACAGGGGAAGCGGTAGCTTTCTTT. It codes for CASSLGTGEAVAFF.

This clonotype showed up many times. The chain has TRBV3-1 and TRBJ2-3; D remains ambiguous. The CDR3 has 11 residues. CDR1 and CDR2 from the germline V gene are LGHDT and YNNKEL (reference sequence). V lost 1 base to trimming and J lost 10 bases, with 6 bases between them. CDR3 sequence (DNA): TGTGCCAGCAGCCAAGGGCCTCCGCAGTATTTT. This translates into CASSQGPPQYF.

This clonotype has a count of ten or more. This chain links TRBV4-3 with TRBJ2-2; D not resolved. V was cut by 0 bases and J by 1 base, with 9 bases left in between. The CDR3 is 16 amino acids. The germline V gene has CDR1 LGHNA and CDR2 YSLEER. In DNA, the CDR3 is TGCGCCAGCAGCCAAGAGGTTCTAGAGAACACCGGGGAGCTGTTTTTT. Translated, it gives CASSQEVLENTGELFF.

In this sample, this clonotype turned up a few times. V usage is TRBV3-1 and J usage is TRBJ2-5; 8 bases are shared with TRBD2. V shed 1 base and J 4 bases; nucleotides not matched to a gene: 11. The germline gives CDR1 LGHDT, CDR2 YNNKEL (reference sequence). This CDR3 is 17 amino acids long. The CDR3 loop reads CASSQGLNSGAGETQYF. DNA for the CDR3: TGTGCCAGCAGCCAAGGGTTGAATAGCGGGGCAGGAGAGACCCAGTACTTC.

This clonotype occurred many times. The CDR3 sequence: CASSSDSTGELFF. CDR3 in DNA: TGTGCCAGCAGTTCGGACAGCACCGGGGAGCTGTTTTTT. V gene TRBV28 combines with J gene TRBJ2-2; D might be TRBD1 (6 bases). The germline V gene encodes CDR1 MDHEN and CDR2 SYDVKM. The CDR3 sequence is 13 residues long. Trimming took off 4 bases at V and 4 bases at J, with 7 bases between the two ends.